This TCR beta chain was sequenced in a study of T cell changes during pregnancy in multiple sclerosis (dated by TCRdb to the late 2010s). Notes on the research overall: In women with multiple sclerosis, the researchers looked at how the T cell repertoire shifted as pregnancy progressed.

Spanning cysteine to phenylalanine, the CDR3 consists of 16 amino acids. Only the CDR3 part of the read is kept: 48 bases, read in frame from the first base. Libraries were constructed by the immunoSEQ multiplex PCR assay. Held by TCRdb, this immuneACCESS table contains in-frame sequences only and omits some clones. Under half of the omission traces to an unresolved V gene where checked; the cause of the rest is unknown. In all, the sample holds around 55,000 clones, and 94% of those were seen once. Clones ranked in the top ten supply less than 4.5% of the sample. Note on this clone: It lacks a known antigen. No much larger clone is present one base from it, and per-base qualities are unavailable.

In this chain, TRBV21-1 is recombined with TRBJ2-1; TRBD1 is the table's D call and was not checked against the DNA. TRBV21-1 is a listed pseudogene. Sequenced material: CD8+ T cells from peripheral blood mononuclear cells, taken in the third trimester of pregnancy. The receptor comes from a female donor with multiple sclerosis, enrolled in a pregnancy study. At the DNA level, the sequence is TGTGCCAGCAGTAATCTCCCGGCAGGGGTCGACAATGAGCAGTTCTTC. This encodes CASSNLPAGVDNEQFF.